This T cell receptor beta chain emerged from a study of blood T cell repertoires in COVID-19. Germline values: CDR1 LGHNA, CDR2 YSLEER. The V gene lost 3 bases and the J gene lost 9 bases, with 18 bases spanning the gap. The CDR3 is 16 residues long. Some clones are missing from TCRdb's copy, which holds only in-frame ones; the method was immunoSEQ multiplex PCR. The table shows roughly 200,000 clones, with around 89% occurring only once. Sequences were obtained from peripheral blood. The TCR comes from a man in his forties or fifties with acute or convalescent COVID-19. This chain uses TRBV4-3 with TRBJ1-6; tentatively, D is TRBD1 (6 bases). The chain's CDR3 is CASSQMFQGRGSPLHF. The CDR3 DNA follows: TGCGCCAGCAGCCAGATGTTTCAGGGGAGGGGTTCACCCCTCCACTTT.